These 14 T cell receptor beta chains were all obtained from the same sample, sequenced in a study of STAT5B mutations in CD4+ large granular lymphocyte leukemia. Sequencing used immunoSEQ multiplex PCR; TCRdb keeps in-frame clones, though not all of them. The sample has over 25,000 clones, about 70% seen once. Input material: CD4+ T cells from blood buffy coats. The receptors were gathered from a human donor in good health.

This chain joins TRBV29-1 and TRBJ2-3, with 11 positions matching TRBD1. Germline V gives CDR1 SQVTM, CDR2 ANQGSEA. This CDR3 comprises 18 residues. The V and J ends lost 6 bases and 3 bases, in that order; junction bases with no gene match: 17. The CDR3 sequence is CSVPLSGTGGIWTDTQYF. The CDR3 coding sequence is TGCAGCGTGCCACTCTCCGGGACAGGGGGAATATGGACAGATACGCAGTATTTT.

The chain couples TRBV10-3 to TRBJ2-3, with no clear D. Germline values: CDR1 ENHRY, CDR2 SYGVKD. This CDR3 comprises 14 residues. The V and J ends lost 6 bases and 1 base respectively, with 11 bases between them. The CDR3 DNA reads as TGTGCCATCAGGCCCTCGGGCGGCACAGATACGCAGTATTTT. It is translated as CAIRPSGGTDTQYF.

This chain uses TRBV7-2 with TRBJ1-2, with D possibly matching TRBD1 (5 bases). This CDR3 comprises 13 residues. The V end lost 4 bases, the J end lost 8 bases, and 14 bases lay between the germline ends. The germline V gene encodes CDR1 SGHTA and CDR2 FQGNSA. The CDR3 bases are TGTGCCAGCAGCTCCACGGACACGGACGGCTACACCTTC. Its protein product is CASSSTDTDGYTF.

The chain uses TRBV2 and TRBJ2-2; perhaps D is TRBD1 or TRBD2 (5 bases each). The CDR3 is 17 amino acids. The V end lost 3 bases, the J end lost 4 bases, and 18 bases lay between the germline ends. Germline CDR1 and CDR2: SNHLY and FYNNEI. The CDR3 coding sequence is TGTGCCAGCAGTGAGACGAGGGGAGTTTCGGTCACCGGGGAGCTGTTTTTT. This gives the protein CASSETRGVSVTGELFF.

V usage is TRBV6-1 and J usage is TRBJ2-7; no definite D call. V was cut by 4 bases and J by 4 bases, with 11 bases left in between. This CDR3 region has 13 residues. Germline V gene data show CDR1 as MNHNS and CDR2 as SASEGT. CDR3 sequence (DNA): TGTGCCAGCAGTGCGCTAACCGCGTACGAGCAGTACTTC. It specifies CASSALTAYEQYF.

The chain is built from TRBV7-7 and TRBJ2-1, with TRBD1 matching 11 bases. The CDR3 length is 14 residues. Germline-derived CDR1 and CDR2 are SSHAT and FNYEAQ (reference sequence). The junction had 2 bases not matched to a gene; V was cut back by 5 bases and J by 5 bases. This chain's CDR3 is CASSRDRGNNEQFF. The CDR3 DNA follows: TGTGCCAGCAGCAGGGACAGGGGGAACAATGAGCAGTTCTTC.

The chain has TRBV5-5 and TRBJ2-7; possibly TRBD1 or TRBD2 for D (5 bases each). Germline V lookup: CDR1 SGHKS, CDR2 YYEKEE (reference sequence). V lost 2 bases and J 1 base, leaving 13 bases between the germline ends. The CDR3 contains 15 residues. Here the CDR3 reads CASSFLGRESYEQYF. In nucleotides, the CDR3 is TGTGCCAGCAGCTTCCTCGGCAGGGAGTCCTACGAGCAGTACTTC.

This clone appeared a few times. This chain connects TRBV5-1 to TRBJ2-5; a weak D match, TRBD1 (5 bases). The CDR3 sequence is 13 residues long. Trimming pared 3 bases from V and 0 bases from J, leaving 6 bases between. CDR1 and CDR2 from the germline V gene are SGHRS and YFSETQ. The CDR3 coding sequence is TGCGCCAGCAGCTGGACACACCAAGAGACCCAGTACTTC. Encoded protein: CASSWTHQETQYF.

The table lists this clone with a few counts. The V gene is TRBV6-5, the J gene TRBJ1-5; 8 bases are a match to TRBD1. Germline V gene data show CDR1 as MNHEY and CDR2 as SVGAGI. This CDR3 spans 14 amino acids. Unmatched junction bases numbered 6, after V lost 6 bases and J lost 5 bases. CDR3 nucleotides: TGTGCCAGCAGCGGCAGGGGGCCAGATCAGCCCCAGCATTTT. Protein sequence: CASSGRGPDQPQHF.

CDR3 bases: TGTGCCAGCACCTGGGGGCTCTCAGATACGCAGTATTTT. It translates to CASTWGLSDTQYF. The chain couples TRBV5-6 to TRBJ2-3; a possible D gene is TRBD1 (6 bases). The V and J ends lost 6 bases and 4 bases respectively, with 12 bases between them. Looked up from germline, CDR1 is SGHDT and CDR2 is YYEEEE. CDR3 length: 13 amino acids.

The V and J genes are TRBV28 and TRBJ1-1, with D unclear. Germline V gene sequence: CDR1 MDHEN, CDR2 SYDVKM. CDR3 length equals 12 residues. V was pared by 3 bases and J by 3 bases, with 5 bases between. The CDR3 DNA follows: TGTGCCAGCAGTTTGGTTCACACTGAAGCTTTCTTT. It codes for CASSLVHTEAFF.

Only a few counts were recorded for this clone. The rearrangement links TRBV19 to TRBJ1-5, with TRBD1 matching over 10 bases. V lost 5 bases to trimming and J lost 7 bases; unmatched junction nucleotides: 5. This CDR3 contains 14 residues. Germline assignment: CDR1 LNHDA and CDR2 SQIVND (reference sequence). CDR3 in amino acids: CASSAGTGAQPQHF. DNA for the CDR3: TGTGCCAGTAGTGCAGGGACAGGGGCGCAGCCCCAGCATTTT.

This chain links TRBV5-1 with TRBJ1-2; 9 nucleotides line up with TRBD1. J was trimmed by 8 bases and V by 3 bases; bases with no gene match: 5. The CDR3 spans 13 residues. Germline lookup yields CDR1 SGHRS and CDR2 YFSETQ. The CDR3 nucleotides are TGCGCCAGCAGCTCGGGACAGGGAGGGGGCTACACCTTC. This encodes CASSSGQGGGYTF.

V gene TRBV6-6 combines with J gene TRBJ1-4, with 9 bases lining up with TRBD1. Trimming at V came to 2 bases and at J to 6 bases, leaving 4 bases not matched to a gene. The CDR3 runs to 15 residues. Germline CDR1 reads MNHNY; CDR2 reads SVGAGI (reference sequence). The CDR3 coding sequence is TGTGCCAGCAGTTACCCGGGACAGGGTGATGAAAAACTGTTTTTT. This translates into CASSYPGQGDEKLFF.